This T cell receptor (beta chain) came from a study of identical twins. This clonotype was seen many times. The antigen is unknown. One entry per CDR3 protein, called by TCRdb with MiXCR from the 5' RACE reads. The sample has hundreds of thousands of distinct CDR3 sequences; roughly 7.5% are singletons. The V gene's germline CDR1 is DFQATT and CDR2 SNEGSKA (reference sequence). The CDR3 runs to 15 residues. The J segment lost 3 bases and the V segment lost 5 bases, leaving 13 bases of the junction unmatched. Study-level results: Invariant populations such as MAIT and iNKT cells could partly muddle zero-insertion analyses.

The same data also contributed to another study, on yellow fever vaccine responses in identical twins.

The chain has TRBV20-1 and TRBJ2-7, with 7 bases aligning to TRBD1. The sequencing input was memory (CD45RO+) T cells sorted from blood. The TCR was taken from a young woman in good health. CDR3 bases: TGCAGTGCTCCCCGTATTGGACAGGACCACTACGAGCAGTACTTC. This encodes CSAPRIGQDHYEQYF.